This TCR beta chain was identified during a study of OX40 agonist ivuxolimab in advanced cancers. Notes on the study in general: Low normalized T-cell clonal expansion was also seen in some nonresponders.

The CDR3 totals 14 residues. Looked up from germline, CDR1 is SGHRS and CDR2 is YFSETQ. V gave up 0 bases and J gave up 4 bases; unmatched junction bases: 3. Generated by immunoSEQ multiplex PCR, the TCRdb table keeps only in-frame clones and is missing some. The sample holds tens of thousands of clones, about 90% seen once. Remarks on this clone: Its antigen is as yet unknown.

The V call is TRBV5-1, the J call TRBJ1-1; 7 bases are shared with TRBD1. This receptor was taken from an adult with an advanced solid tumor such as melanoma, head and neck, liver or kidney cancer. Here the sequenced sample was CD4+ or CD8+ T cells sorted from blood, taken in a trial of the OX40 agonist ivuxolimab. The CDR3 DNA is TGCGCCAGCAGCTTGGAAGGGGGCGGCACTGAAGCTTTCTTT. Translated: CASSLEGGGTEAFF.